This T cell receptor beta chain was sequenced during a study of PD-L1 blockade in urothelial cancer. On the study more broadly: Blood was evaluated 3 weeks (second dose) and 6 weeks after therapy began. Notes on the study in general: Below-median TCR clonality that was measured in pretreatment blood predicted better survival.

Generated by immunoSEQ multiplex PCR, the TCRdb table keeps only in-frame clones and is missing some. Altogether around 50,000 clones are present, approximately 85% being singletons, with the ten largest covering 1.5% to 2%. Specified time point: peripheral blood 6 weeks after treatment start. Remarks on this clone: Its matching antigen is unknown.

CDR1 is SQVTM and CDR2 is ANQGSEA in the germline V gene. There are 13 residues in the CDR3. V lost 8 bases, J lost 3 bases, and 16 bases lay in between. The chain carries TRBV29-1 and TRBJ1-1; possible D gene TRBD1, 5 bases. The sample in question was PBMCs, obtained around atezolizumab (anti-PD-L1) treatment. This receptor was obtained from a middle-aged man with urothelial cancer. DNA of the CDR3: TGCAGCACCGCCGCGGGGCGGGACACTGAAGCTTTCTTT. Encoded protein: CSTAAGRDTEAFF. Together with reference TRBV29-1 and TRBJ1-1, the CDR3 gives the full variable domain: SAVISQKPSRDICQRGTSLTIQCQVDSQVTMMFWYRQQPGQSLTLIATANQGSEATYESGFVIDKFPISRPNLTFSTLTVSNMSPEDSSIYLCSTAAGRDTEAFFGQGTRLTVV.